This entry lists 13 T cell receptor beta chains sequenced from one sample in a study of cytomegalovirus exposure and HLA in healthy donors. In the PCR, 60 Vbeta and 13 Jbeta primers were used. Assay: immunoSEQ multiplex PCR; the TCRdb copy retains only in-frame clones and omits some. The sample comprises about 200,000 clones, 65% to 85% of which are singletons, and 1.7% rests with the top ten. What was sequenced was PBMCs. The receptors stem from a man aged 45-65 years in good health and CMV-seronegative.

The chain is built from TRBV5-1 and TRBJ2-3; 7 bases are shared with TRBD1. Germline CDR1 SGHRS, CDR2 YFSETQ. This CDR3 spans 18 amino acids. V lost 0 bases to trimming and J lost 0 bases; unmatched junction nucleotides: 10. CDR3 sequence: CASSLAPKGAFSTDTQYF. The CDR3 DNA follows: TGCGCCAGCAGCTTGGCCCCCAAGGGGGCTTTTAGCACAGATACGCAGTATTTT.

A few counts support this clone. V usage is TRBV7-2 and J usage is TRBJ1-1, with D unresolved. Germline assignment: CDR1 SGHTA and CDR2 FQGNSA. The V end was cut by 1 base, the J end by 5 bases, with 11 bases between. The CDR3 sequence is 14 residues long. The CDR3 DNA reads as TGTGCCAGCAGCTTAGGTCAATTCGCGACTGAAGCTTTCTTT. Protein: CASSLGQFATEAFF.

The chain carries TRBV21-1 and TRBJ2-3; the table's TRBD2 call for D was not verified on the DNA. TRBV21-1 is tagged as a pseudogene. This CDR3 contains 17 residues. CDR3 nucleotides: TGTGCCAGCAGCAAAGGGTCTCCGGAAAGGCGGACAGATACGCAGTATTTT. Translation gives CASSKGSPERRTDTQYF.

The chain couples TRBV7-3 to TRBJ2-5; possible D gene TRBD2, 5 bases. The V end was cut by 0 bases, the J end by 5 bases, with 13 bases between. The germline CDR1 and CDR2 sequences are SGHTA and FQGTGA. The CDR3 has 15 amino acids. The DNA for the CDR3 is TGTGCCAGCAGCTTAACGGGAGTCCAACCCGAGACCCAGTACTTC. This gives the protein CASSLTGVQPETQYF.

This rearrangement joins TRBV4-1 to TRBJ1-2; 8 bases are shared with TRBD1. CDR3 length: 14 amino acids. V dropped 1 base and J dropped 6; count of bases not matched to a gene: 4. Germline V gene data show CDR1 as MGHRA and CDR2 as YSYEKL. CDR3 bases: TGCGCCAGCAGCCAAGGGACAGGGATGGATGGCTACACCTTC. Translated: CASSQGTGMDGYTF.

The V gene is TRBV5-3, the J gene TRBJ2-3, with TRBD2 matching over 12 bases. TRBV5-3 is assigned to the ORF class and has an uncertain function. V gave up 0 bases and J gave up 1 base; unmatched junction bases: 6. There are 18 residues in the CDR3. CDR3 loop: CARSLGTSGICCTDTQYF. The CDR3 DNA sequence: TGTGCCAGAAGCTTGGGGACTAGCGGGATTTGTTGCACAGATACGCAGTATTTT.

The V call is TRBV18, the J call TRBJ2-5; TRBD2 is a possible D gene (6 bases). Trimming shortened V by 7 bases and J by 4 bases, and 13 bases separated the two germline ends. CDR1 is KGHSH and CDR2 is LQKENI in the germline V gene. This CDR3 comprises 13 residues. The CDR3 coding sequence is TGTGCCAGCTGTACGGGAGAGGGAGAGACCCAGTACTTC. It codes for CASCTGEGETQYF.

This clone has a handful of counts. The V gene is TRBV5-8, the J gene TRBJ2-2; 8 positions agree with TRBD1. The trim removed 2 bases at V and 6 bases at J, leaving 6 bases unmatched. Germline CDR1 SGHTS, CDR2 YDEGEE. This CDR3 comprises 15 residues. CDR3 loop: CASSFWTGQAGELFF. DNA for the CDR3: TGTGCCAGCAGCTTCTGGACAGGGCAGGCCGGGGAGCTGTTTTTT.

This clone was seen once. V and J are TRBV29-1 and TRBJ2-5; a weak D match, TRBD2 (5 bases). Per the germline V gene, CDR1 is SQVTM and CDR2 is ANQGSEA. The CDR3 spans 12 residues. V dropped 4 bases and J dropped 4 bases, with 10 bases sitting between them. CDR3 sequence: CSVALAGETQYF. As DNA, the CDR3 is TGCAGCGTTGCGCTAGCCGGAGAGACCCAGTACTTC.

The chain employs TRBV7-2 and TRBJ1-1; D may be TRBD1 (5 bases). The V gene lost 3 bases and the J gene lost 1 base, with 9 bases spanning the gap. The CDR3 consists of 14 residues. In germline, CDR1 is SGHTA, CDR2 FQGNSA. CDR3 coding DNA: TGTGCCAGCAGCTTCCGGGGGGGGAACACTGAAGCTTTCTTT. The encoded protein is CASSFRGGNTEAFF.

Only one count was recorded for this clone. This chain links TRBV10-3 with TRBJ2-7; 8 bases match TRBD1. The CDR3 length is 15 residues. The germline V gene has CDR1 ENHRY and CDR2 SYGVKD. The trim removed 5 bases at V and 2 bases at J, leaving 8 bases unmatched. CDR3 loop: CAISSDRAGAYEQYF. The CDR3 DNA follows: TGTGCCATCAGTTCGGACAGGGCTGGCGCCTACGAGCAGTACTTC.

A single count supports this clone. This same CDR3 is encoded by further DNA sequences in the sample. CDR3 protein: CASGRGSYEQYF. The CDR3 DNA reads as TGTGCCAGCGGGCGTGGATCCTACGAGCAGTACTTC. V usage is TRBV27 and J usage is TRBJ2-7; D gene uncertain. V was pared by 8 bases and J by 1 base, with 9 bases between. The length of the CDR3 is 12 residues. Germline assignment: CDR1 MNHEY and CDR2 SMNVEV (reference sequence).

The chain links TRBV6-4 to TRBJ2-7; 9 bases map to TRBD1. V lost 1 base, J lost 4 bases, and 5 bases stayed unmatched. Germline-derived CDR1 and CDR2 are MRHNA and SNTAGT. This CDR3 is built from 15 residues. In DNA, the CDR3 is TGTGCCAGCAGTGACTTAACAGGGGGCACGTACGAGCAGTACTTC. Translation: CASSDLTGGTYEQYF.